This T cell receptor beta chain was captured by sequencing in a study of technical replicates of blood from several donors. CDR3 length: 17 residues. In germline, CDR1 is SNHLY, CDR2 FYNNEI. The junction had 15 bases not matched to a gene; V was cut back by 10 bases and J by 1 base. The table came from immunoSEQ multiplex PCR; TCRdb's copy has only in-frame clones and leaves some out. The data hold more than 75,000 clones, with about 92% observed a single time. The sequencing input was T cells isolated from PBMCs. The sequence was collected from a human donor in good health. The chain employs TRBV2 and TRBJ2-1, with 8 positions matching TRBD2. The CDR3 region has the DNA TGTGCCACCCCAGGGGCTAGCGGGTCTAATTCCTACAATGAGCAGTTCTTC. Its translation is CATPGASGSNSYNEQFF.